Below, 23 T cell receptor beta chains from the same sample are listed, as sequenced in a study of cytomegalovirus exposure and HLA in healthy donors. Assay: immunoSEQ multiplex PCR; the TCRdb copy retains only in-frame clones and omits some. The data contain 55,000 to 70,000 clones, 75% to 90% of them singletons. The sequenced sample consisted of PBMCs. These receptors were collected from a woman aged 18-29 years in good health and CMV-seronegative.

The count of this clone is one. The chain employs TRBV2 and TRBJ2-4; 8 bases agree with TRBD1. The CDR3 loop spans 11 amino acids. The ends lost 6 bases at V and 12 bases at J; junction bases unmatched: 4. In germline, CDR1 is SNHLY, CDR2 FYNNEI. The CDR3 loop is CASSRDRYQYF. The CDR3 DNA reads TGTGCCAGCAGCAGGGACAGGTATCAGTACTTC.

The rearrangement joins TRBV19 to TRBJ1-1, with unresolved D. The V gene's germline CDR1 is LNHDA and CDR2 SQIVND (reference sequence). Between the trimmed V and J ends, which lost 5 bases and 0 bases, there was a span of 13 bases. This CDR3 has 15 residues. This chain's CDR3 is CASSLPGTVNTEAFF. The CDR3 DNA reads TGTGCCAGTAGTCTCCCCGGAACAGTGAACACTGAAGCTTTCTTT.

As DNA, the CDR3 is TGTGCCAGCAGCTTGGCCGGCGGGGGGGGTCAGTTCTTC. Amino acids: CASSLAGGGGQFF. The chain carries TRBV5-6 and TRBJ2-1; 9 bases agree with TRBD2. V shed 0 bases, J shed 13 bases, and the junction held 5 bases outside the gene matches. The CDR3 totals 13 residues. Germline CDR1 and CDR2: SGHDT and YYEEEE.

This clone appeared once. V gene TRBV7-3 combines with J gene TRBJ2-1; 7 positions match TRBD2. CDR1 and CDR2 (germline): SGHTA, FQGTGA. The CDR3 runs to 16 residues. Trimming took 5 bases from V and 0 from J; bases not matched to a gene: 7. For the CDR3, the DNA is TGTGCCAGCAGCGCCAGAGCGGGGACCTCCTACAATGAGCAGTTCTTC. Its translation: CASSARAGTSYNEQFF.

This clone was detected only once. The CDR3, as DNA: TGTGCCAGCAGCGCACGAAATGGAACAGGGGGCCGCAACACTGAAGCTTTCTTT. Translation: CASSARNGTGGRNTEAFF. The chain joins TRBV21-1 to TRBJ1-1; the D call TRBD1 from the table was never checked on the DNA. TRBV21-1 is an annotated pseudogene. This CDR3 has 18 residues.

The rearrangement joins TRBV7-9 to TRBJ1-6, with D tentatively TRBD1 (5 bases). The V gene lost 7 bases and the J gene lost 0 bases, with 10 bases spanning the gap. The CDR3 runs to 15 residues. Germline V lookup: CDR1 SEHNR, CDR2 FQNEAQ (reference sequence). CDR3 sequence: CASTRDSSYNSPLHF. CDR3 nucleotide sequence: TGTGCCAGCACCCGTGACAGCTCCTATAATTCACCCCTCCACTTT. Variable domain in full (rest from reference TRBV7-9 and TRBJ1-6): DTGVSQNPRHKITKRGQNVTFRCDPISEHNRLYWYRQTLGQGPEFLTYFQNEAQLEKSRLLSDRFSAERPKGSFSTLEIQRTEQGDSAMYLCASTRDSSYNSPLHFGNGTRLTVT.

The chain carries TRBV10-3 and TRBJ2-3; 10 bases are a match to TRBD2. The length of the CDR3 is 17 residues. Trimming cost V 4 bases and J 4 bases; bases outside gene matches: 11. Germline CDR1 reads ENHRY; CDR2 reads SYGVKD. CDR3 region: CAISVGASGSYADTQYF. In DNA form, the CDR3 reads TGTGCCATCAGTGTTGGGGCTAGCGGGAGTTATGCAGATACGCAGTATTTT.

This clone was detected only once. V and J are TRBV6-5 and TRBJ2-1, with a possible D match to TRBD2 (5 bases). The CDR3 has 14 residues. The V and J ends lost 6 bases and 7 bases respectively, with 16 bases between them. Germline V CDR1 and CDR2: MNHEY, SVGAGI. The CDR3 here is CASSPHERGNEQFF. In nucleotides, the CDR3 is TGTGCCAGCAGCCCGCATGAGAGAGGGAATGAGCAGTTCTTC.

This rearrangement joins TRBV4-1 to TRBJ2-7; 8 positions match TRBD2. Per germline, CDR1 MGHRA and CDR2 YSYEKL. The CDR3 runs 15 residues. The junction had 5 bases not matched to a gene; V was cut back by 2 bases and J by 2 bases. For the CDR3, the DNA is TGCGCCAGCAGCCAAACGACGGGACTAGCCTACGAGCAGTACTTC. The encoded protein is CASSQTTGLAYEQYF.

The chain joins TRBV5-1 to TRBJ2-3; no clear D. The germline V and J ends were trimmed by 0 bases and 0 bases, with 8 bases remaining between them. Germline V gene sequence: CDR1 SGHRS, CDR2 YFSETQ. The length of the CDR3 is 15 residues. The CDR3 sequence is CASSLGSASTDTQYF. In DNA form, the CDR3 reads TGCGCCAGCAGCTTGGGCAGCGCTAGCACAGATACGCAGTATTTT.

J is TRBJ1-4 and V is TRBV7-2, with TRBD1 matching 9 bases. The V segment lost 5 bases and the J segment 2 bases; nucleotides outside the gene matches: 6. Germline V lookup: CDR1 SGHTA, CDR2 FQGNSA. The length of the CDR3 is 16 residues. The CDR3 reads CASSKQGAGTNEKLFF. CDR3 in DNA: TGTGCCAGCAGCAAACAGGGGGCTGGGACTAATGAAAAACTGTTTTTT.

CDR3 region: CASSQESPSTDTQYF. CDR3 coding DNA: TGCGCCAGCAGCCAGGAGAGTCCTAGCACAGATACGCAGTATTTT. The chain uses TRBV4-1 and TRBJ2-3; no firm D call. The CDR3 is 15 residues long. The germline V gene has CDR1 MGHRA and CDR2 YSYEKL. The germline V and J ends were trimmed by 3 bases and 0 bases, with 10 bases remaining between them.

V is TRBV2 and J is TRBJ2-7, with 14 bases lining up with TRBD2. With V trimmed by 6 bases and J by 2 bases, 3 bases remained unmatched. The germline V gene encodes CDR1 SNHLY and CDR2 FYNNEI. This CDR3 is 15 amino acids long. In nucleotides, the CDR3 is TGTGCCAGCAGCCTGACTAGCGGGAGGGCCTACGAGCAGTACTTC. Amino acids: CASSLTSGRAYEQYF. The whole variable domain, remainder taken from reference TRBV2 and TRBJ2-7, is EPEVTQTPSHQVTQMGQEVILRCVPISNHLYFYWYRQILGQKVEFLVSFYNNEISEKSEIFDDQFSVERPDGSNFTLKIRSTKLEDSAMYFCASSLTSGRAYEQYFGPGTRLTVT.

The rearrangement uses TRBV6-5 and TRBJ1-6; 10 nucleotides line up with TRBD1. The length of the CDR3 is 16 residues. V lost 2 bases, J lost 10 bases, and 8 bases stayed unmatched. Germline values: CDR1 MNHEY, CDR2 SVGAGI. The CDR3 DNA reads TGTGCCAGCAGTTACGGGACAGGGGCCCCTGGGTCACCCCTCCACTTT. This translates into CASSYGTGAPGSPLHF.

This sequence joins TRBV23-1 and TRBJ2-7, with 8 bases lining up with TRBD1. TRBV23-1 is an ORF; its function is uncertain. The CDR3 length is 14 residues. The V segment lost 2 bases and the J segment 6 bases; nucleotides outside the gene matches: 6. The CDR3 sequence is CASSQRQGTREQYF. The CDR3 DNA is TGCGCCAGCAGTCAAAGACAGGGGACCCGCGAGCAGTACTTC.

The V and J genes are TRBV29-1 and TRBJ2-3, with D perhaps matching TRBD2 (6 bases). This CDR3 contains 14 residues. Trimming left V 6 bases short and J 4 bases short, with 17 bases between. CDR1 and CDR2 from the germline V gene are SQVTM and ANQGSEA. CDR3 bases: TGCAGCGTCGCCGCGGGACGCGGCCCAGATACGCAGTATTTT. Protein product: CSVAAGRGPDTQYF.

The chain employs TRBV7-3 and TRBJ2-3; 8 positions agree with TRBD2. Trimming took 1 base from V and 6 from J; bases not matched to a gene: 9. Germline V gene lookup returns CDR1 SGHTA and CDR2 FQGTGA. The CDR3 has 16 residues. CDR3 loop: CASSLRRGGLADTQYF. The DNA of the CDR3 is TGTGCCAGCAGCTTAAGGCGCGGGGGGCTAGCGGATACGCAGTATTTT.

The V gene is TRBV7-2, the J gene TRBJ1-2; 10 bases are a match to TRBD1. The trim removed 4 bases at V and 2 bases at J, leaving 1 base unmatched. CDR1 and CDR2 (germline): SGHTA, FQGNSA. The CDR3 has 14 amino acids. The CDR3 sequence is CASSWGQGNYGYTF. The CDR3 DNA reads as TGTGCCAGCAGCTGGGGACAGGGGAACTATGGCTACACCTTC. The complete variable domain, with remaining parts taken from reference TRBV7-2 and TRBJ1-2, reads GAGVSQSPSNKVTEKGKDVELRCDPISGHTALYWYRQSLGQGLEFLIYFQGNSAPDKSGLPSDRFSAERTGGSVSTLTIQRTQQEDSAVYLCASSWGQGNYGYTFGSGTRLTVV.

This chain joins TRBV2 and TRBJ2-7; TRBD1 might be the D (7 bases). Trimming cost V 5 bases and J 0 bases, with 14 bases left between them. The CDR3 runs to 15 residues. Germline CDR1 and CDR2: SNHLY and FYNNEI. The DNA for the CDR3 is TGTGCCAGCAGTTCCCAGGGGGGCCTCTCCTACGAGCAGTACTTC. Its translation: CASSSQGGLSYEQYF.

The chain carries TRBV30 and TRBJ2-5, with a tentative D call TRBD2 (6 bases). The length of the CDR3 is 15 residues. V was pared by 0 bases and J by 1 base, with 12 bases between. CDR1 and CDR2 (germline): GTSNPN, SVGIG (reference sequence). The CDR3 is CAWSVGGHSQETQYF. Here the CDR3 DNA reads TGTGCCTGGAGTGTGGGGGGTCACAGCCAAGAGACCCAGTACTTC.

The chain recombines TRBV5-1 with TRBJ1-6; D not certain. Trimming took off 5 bases at V and 3 bases at J, with 15 bases between the two ends. The CDR3 sequence is 16 residues long. Looked up from germline, CDR1 is SGHRS and CDR2 is YFSETQ. DNA for the CDR3: TGCGCCAGCAGGGCTAACAGTCAGCACTATAATTCACCCCTCCACTTT. This sequence encodes CASRANSQHYNSPLHF.

V is TRBV11-3 and J is TRBJ2-3; maybe TRBD1 (5 bases). Germline V gives CDR1 SGHNT, CDR2 YENEEA. There are 15 residues in the CDR3. V lost 6 bases, J lost 0 bases, and 13 bases lay in between. CDR3 coding DNA: TGTGCCAGCAGTCTAGGGGATAGGAGCACAGATACGCAGTATTTT. It is translated as CASSLGDRSTDTQYF.

The chain carries TRBV7-6 and TRBJ2-1; 7 bases fit TRBD1. The CDR3 has 16 amino acids. V shed 1 base and J 4 bases; nucleotides not matched to a gene: 7. Germline V gene lookup returns CDR1 SGHVS and CDR2 FNYEAQ. CDR3 amino acids: CASSLVTGNLYNEQFF. In nucleotides, the CDR3 is TGTGCCAGCAGCTTAGTGACAGGGAACCTTTACAATGAGCAGTTCTTC.